These 13 T cell receptor beta chains share one sample of origin, sequenced in a study of blood T cell repertoires in COVID-19. The assay was immunoSEQ multiplex PCR, and TCRdb's table has in-frame clones only and misses some. The sample contains about 180,000 clones, 80% to 90% of which appear only once. Sequencing was carried out using PBMCs or T cells enriched from blood (not recorded which). The receptors here all came from a woman aged 18-29 years who had recovered from COVID-19.

The CDR3 DNA reads TGTGCCATCAGTGAGTTCACAGGGAACACTGAAGCTTTCTTT. Translated, it gives CAISEFTGNTEAFF. The rearrangement joins TRBV10-3 to TRBJ1-1; weak D call: TRBD1 (5 bases). The CDR3 runs 14 residues. The V end was cut by 1 base, the J end by 1 base, with 7 bases between. Germline-derived CDR1 and CDR2 are ENHRY and SYGVKD.

The rearrangement uses TRBV5-1 and TRBJ2-1; 7 nucleotides align to TRBD2. The germline gives CDR1 SGHRS, CDR2 YFSETQ. Trimming removed 0 bases from V and 6 bases from J; junction bases left unmatched: 3. The CDR3 consists of 14 residues. The CDR3 here is CASSLDGGVNEQFF. In DNA form, the CDR3 reads TGCGCCAGCAGCTTGGATGGGGGGGTCAATGAGCAGTTCTTC.

The chain uses TRBV12-5 and TRBJ1-5; perhaps TRBD1 as D (5 bases). This CDR3 comprises 18 residues. CDR1 and CDR2 from the germline V gene are LGHNT and FRNRAP. Trimming removed 7 bases from V and 4 bases from J, with 26 bases in between. The CDR3 DNA reads TGTGCTAGTGTCCCAGGGCCTGGGGTGGAGAGGTTTAATCAGCCCCAGCATTTT. It translates to CASVPGPGVERFNQPQHF.

The chain recombines TRBV30 with TRBJ1-3; D is uncertain. The CDR3 has 15 amino acids. V gave up 1 base and J gave up 0 bases, with 10 bases separating them. From germline, CDR1 is GTSNPN and CDR2 SVGIG (reference sequence). The CDR3 DNA reads TGTGCCTGGAGTGAGCGACGGAACTCTGGAAACACCATATATTTT. This gives the protein CAWSERRNSGNTIYF.

This clone was seen only once. V is TRBV5-6 and J is TRBJ2-3; 12 nucleotides line up with TRBD2. J was trimmed by 2 bases and V by 6 bases; bases with no gene match: 13. The length of the CDR3 is 18 residues. Germline loops: CDR1 SGHDT, CDR2 YYEEEE. This chain's CDR3 is CASNLGRLAGVITDTQYF. Here the CDR3 DNA reads TGTGCCAGCAATCTGGGGAGACTAGCGGGGGTGATCACAGATACGCAGTATTTT.

The chain combines TRBV3-1 (or the pseudogene TRBV3-2) with TRBJ2-3; 11 nucleotides line up with TRBD2. Germline assignment: CDR1 LGHDT and CDR2 YNNKEL (reference sequence). V was clipped by 3 bases and J by 1 base; unmatched bases: 9. This CDR3 has 18 amino acids. CDR3 in amino acids: CASSHRLAGGRGTDTQYF. CDR3 sequence (DNA): TGTGCCAGCAGCCATCGGCTAGCGGGGGGCAGAGGCACAGATACGCAGTATTTT.

This clone was seen a few times. The chain uses TRBV2 and TRBJ1-5; no clear D gene. V was clipped by 7 bases and J by 3 bases, with 19 bases between them. CDR3 length: 16 amino acids. Germline CDR1 is SNHLY and CDR2 is FYNNEI. Written as DNA, the CDR3 is TGTGCCAGCACCGGGAGCACATCCGCGGTCAATCAGCCCCAGCATTTT. Protein sequence: CASTGSTSAVNQPQHF.

This rearrangement joins TRBV7-3 to TRBJ1-1, with 9 bases fitting TRBD1. The germline V gene encodes CDR1 SGHTA and CDR2 FQGTGA. The CDR3 is 14 residues long. Trimming removed 7 bases from V and 4 bases from J; junction bases left unmatched: 7. The CDR3 sequence is CASTPGQGFTEAFF. The CDR3 DNA follows: TGTGCCAGCACCCCTGGACAGGGGTTCACTGAAGCTTTCTTT.

This clone was seen more than once but under ten times. The V call is TRBV5-8, the J call TRBJ2-2; D remains unclear. The CDR3 is made up of 15 amino acids. Per the germline V gene, CDR1 is SGHTS and CDR2 is YDEGEE. Trimming removed 4 bases at V and 7 bases at J, with 17 bases between. The DNA of the CDR3 is TGTGCCAGCAGCCCTGGAGTCCCACGTCACGGGGAGCTGTTTTTT. The encoded protein is CASSPGVPRHGELFF.

The rearrangement uses TRBV30 and TRBJ2-5, with 8 bases matching TRBD2. After removal of 4 bases from V and 3 bases from J, the junction contained 4 bases not matched to a gene. The CDR3 has 13 amino acids. The germline V gene has CDR1 GTSNPN and CDR2 SVGIG (reference sequence). The CDR3 sequence is CAWTQLAEETQYF. In DNA, the CDR3 is TGTGCCTGGACCCAACTAGCGGAAGAGACCCAGTACTTC. Together with reference TRBV30 and TRBJ2-5, the CDR3 gives the full variable domain: SQTIHQWPATLVQPVGSPLSLECTVEGTSNPNLYWYRQAAGRGLQLLFYSVGIGQISSEVPQNLSASRPQDRQFILSSKKLLLSDSGFYLCAWTQLAEETQYFGPGTRLLVL.

The chain couples TRBV5-1 to TRBJ1-2, with TRBD1 identical over 7 bases. From germline, CDR1 is SGHRS and CDR2 YFSETQ. The CDR3 consists of 13 residues. The V gene end was trimmed by 1 base and the J gene end by 3 bases; junction bases not matched to a gene: 0. The CDR3 sequence is CASSLTGDYGYTF. The CDR3 nucleotides read TGCGCCAGCAGCTTGACAGGGGACTATGGCTACACCTTC.

The chain combines TRBV28 with TRBJ1-5, with a tentative D call TRBD1 (5 bases). Trimming took off 3 bases at V and 6 bases at J, with 9 bases between the two ends. CDR1 and CDR2 from the germline V gene are MDHEN and SYDVKM. CDR3 size: 13 residues. CDR3 DNA: TGTGCCAGCAGTTTTTACGGGGGTCAGCCCCAGCATTTT. Protein sequence: CASSFYGGQPQHF.

The chain uses TRBV4-1 and TRBJ1-3; a weak D match, TRBD1 (6 bases). The CDR3 is made up of 19 amino acids. The V gene lost 4 bases and the J gene lost 2 bases, with 24 bases spanning the gap. The V gene's germline CDR1 is MGHRA and CDR2 YSYEKL. The chain's CDR3 is CASSRKMGEQGVAGNTIYF. As DNA, the CDR3 is TGCGCCAGCAGCCGCAAAATGGGAGAACAGGGCGTGGCTGGAAACACCATATATTTT.